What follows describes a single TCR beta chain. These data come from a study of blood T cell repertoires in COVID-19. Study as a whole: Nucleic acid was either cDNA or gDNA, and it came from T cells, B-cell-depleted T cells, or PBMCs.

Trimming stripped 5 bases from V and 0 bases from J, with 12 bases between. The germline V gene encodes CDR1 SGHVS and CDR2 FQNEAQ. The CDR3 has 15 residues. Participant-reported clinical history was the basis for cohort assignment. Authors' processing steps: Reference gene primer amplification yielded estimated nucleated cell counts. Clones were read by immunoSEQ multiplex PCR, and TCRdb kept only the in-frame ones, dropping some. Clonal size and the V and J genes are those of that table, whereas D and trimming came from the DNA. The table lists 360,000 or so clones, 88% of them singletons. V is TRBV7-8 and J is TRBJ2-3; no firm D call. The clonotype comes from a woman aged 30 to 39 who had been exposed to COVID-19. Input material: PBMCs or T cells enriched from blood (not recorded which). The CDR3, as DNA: TGTGCCAGCAGCCCAAAGCGAGAGAGCACAGATACGCAGTATTTT. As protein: CASSPKRESTDTQYF.